This T cell receptor (beta chain) stems from a study of tumor and adjacent non-tumor tissue in lung cancer. This sample's RNA came from whole unsorted tissue. Donors were chemotherapy-naive, newly diagnosed lung cancer surgical patients in China, August–late 2014. In this sample, this clonotype turned up a few times. The junction shows a germline mismatch at one end, possibly a read error. CDR3 length: 14 amino acids. Germline assignment: CDR1 MDHEN and CDR2 SYDVKM. The library came from three nested PCR rounds adapted from ARM-PCR protocols. MiXCR, applied by TCRdb to the multiplex PCR reads, yields one record per CDR3 protein. The sample lists about 93,000 distinct CDR3 sequences; less than 80% were seen once.

The chain carries TRBV28 and TRBJ2-1; TRBD2 agrees at 9 bases. This clonotype originated in a man aged 60-69 years with non-small cell lung cancer. The sequenced sample consisted of lung tumor tissue. The CDR3 DNA reads TGTGACAGCAGTTTACACCGCGGGGGGGATGAGCAGTTCTTC. Protein: CDSSLHRGGDEQFF.